This passage covers 16 T cell receptor beta chains from one sample sequenced in a study of blood T cell repertoires in COVID-19. Sequencing used immunoSEQ multiplex PCR; TCRdb keeps in-frame clones, though not all of them. There are about 120,000 clones in the sample; about 85% occur only once, and around 3.3% lies in the top ten. Source material: peripheral blood. These receptor sequences come from a man in his forties with acute or convalescent COVID-19.

This clone appeared once. The CDR3 sequence is CASSPLEGSSYEQYF. CDR3 nucleotides: TGTGCCAGCTCACCACTGGAGGGAAGCTCCTACGAGCAGTACTTC. The chain is built from TRBV18 and TRBJ2-7; D is perhaps TRBD2 (6 bases). This CDR3 has 15 residues. Trimming removed 1 base from V and 0 bases from J, with 10 bases in between. The germline gives CDR1 KGHSH, CDR2 LQKENI.

In nucleotides, the CDR3 is TGTGCCAGCAGTGAGGTTGGCGGGATTCACGCGAACACCGGGGAGCTGTTTTTT. This codes for CASSEVGGIHANTGELFF. The chain employs TRBV2 and TRBJ2-2; maybe TRBD2 (6 bases). Germline CDR1 is SNHLY and CDR2 is FYNNEI. CDR3 length equals 18 residues. V was shortened by 3 bases and J by 0 bases, with 17 bases between the two germline ends.

CDR3 protein: CASTPGGGEQFF. CDR3 DNA: TGTGCCAGCACCCCAGGGGGAGGAGAGCAGTTCTTC. The V and J genes are TRBV6-5 and TRBJ2-1, with a weak D call TRBD1 (7 bases). Germline values: CDR1 MNHEY, CDR2 SVGAGI. V was trimmed by 7 bases and J by 10 bases, leaving 14 bases between them. The CDR3 length is 12 residues.

V and J are TRBV3-1 (or the pseudogene TRBV3-2) and TRBJ1-3; 12 bases agree with TRBD1. With V trimmed by 4 bases and J by 4 bases, 2 bases remained unmatched. CDR1 and CDR2 (germline): LGHDT, YNNKEL (reference sequence). The length of the CDR3 is 15 residues. CDR3: CASSLGQGAGNTIYF. Here the CDR3 DNA reads TGTGCCAGCAGCCTGGGACAGGGGGCAGGAAACACCATATATTTT.

The chain carries TRBV7-2 and TRBJ2-7, with 12 positions matching TRBD2. Trimming cost V 2 bases and J 0 bases; bases outside gene matches: 8. The CDR3 has 18 amino acids. Germline V gene lookup returns CDR1 SGHTA and CDR2 FQGNSA. The CDR3 nucleotides read TGTGCCAGCAGCTTAAGGACTAGCGGGGACGTAAGCTCCTACGAGCAGTACTTC. It translates to CASSLRTSGDVSSYEQYF.

V is TRBV7-2 and J is TRBJ1-2; tentatively, D is TRBD1 (6 bases). The CDR3 loop spans 15 amino acids. Per germline, CDR1 SGHTA and CDR2 FQGNSA. The germline V and J ends were trimmed by 2 bases and 2 bases, with 12 bases remaining between them. The CDR3 DNA follows: TGTGCCAGCAGCTTAAATGGGGGCGCGAACTATGGCTACACCTTC. Amino acids: CASSLNGGANYGYTF.

This clone has just a few counts. The chain recombines TRBV2 with TRBJ2-2; TRBD1 agrees at 7 bases. The trim removed 2 bases at V and 5 bases at J, leaving 5 bases unmatched. Germline-derived CDR1 and CDR2 are SNHLY and FYNNEI. The CDR3 covers 15 residues. The CDR3 loop is CASSEKGQLTGELFF. As DNA, the CDR3 is TGTGCCAGCAGTGAAAAGGGACAGCTAACCGGGGAGCTGTTTTTT.

This chain joins TRBV19 and TRBJ1-5; TRBD1 is a possible D gene (5 bases). Germline CDR1 reads LNHDA; CDR2 reads SQIVND (reference sequence). The CDR3 extends over 17 amino acids. Deletions cut 6 bases from V and 6 bases from J, with 24 bases between. The CDR3 sequence is CASSQYTQVGTSQPQHF. The CDR3 DNA follows: TGTGCCAGTAGCCAATATACACAGGTGGGAACAAGTCAGCCCCAGCATTTT.

V usage is TRBV13 and J usage is TRBJ2-1, with 15 bases identical to TRBD2. CDR1 is PRHDT, CDR2 FYEKMQ, per germline (reference sequence). Trimming took 4 bases from V and 9 from J; bases not matched to a gene: 7. The CDR3 loop spans 16 amino acids. DNA for the CDR3: TGTGCCAGCAGCTCGGATGGGACTAGCGGGGGGTTTGAGCAGTTCTTC. It specifies CASSSDGTSGGFEQFF.

This clone turned up a few times. This chain connects TRBV2 to TRBJ2-1; 11 bases align to TRBD2. Germline V CDR1 and CDR2: SNHLY, FYNNEI. The CDR3 spans 14 residues. V shed 8 bases, J shed 4 bases, and the junction held 4 bases outside the gene matches. As DNA, the CDR3 is TGTGCCAGCCGACTAGCGGGACGATACAATGAGCAGTTCTTC. Translating it yields CASRLAGRYNEQFF. The full variable domain, rest sourced from reference TRBV2 and TRBJ2-1, is EPEVTQTPSHQVTQMGQEVILRCVPISNHLYFYWYRQILGQKVEFLVSFYNNEISEKSEIFDDQFSVERPDGSNFTLKIRSTKLEDSAMYFCASRLAGRYNEQFFGPGTRLTVL.

The chain links TRBV11-2 to TRBJ2-3; TRBD2 matches 7 bases. Germline V gene sequence: CDR1 SGHAT, CDR2 FQNNGV. Trimming cost V 2 bases and J 4 bases; bases outside gene matches: 12. The CDR3 contains 17 residues. The CDR3 DNA follows: TGTGCCAGCAGCTTAACGGGACGGGGAGGGTATTCAGATACGCAGTATTTT. Translating gives CASSLTGRGGYSDTQYF.

V usage is TRBV2 and J usage is TRBJ2-1, with TRBD2 matching over 9 bases. V dropped 6 bases and J dropped 2; count of bases not matched to a gene: 11. The CDR3 contains 17 residues. Germline loops: CDR1 SNHLY, CDR2 FYNNEI. The DNA for the CDR3 is TGTGCCAGCAGAAGAGAATTGACTAGCGGCACCTACAATGAGCAGTTCTTC. Its translation: CASRRELTSGTYNEQFF.

The V gene is TRBV6-6, the J gene TRBJ1-1; the match to TRBD1 covers 9 bases. There are 15 residues in the CDR3. Germline V gives CDR1 MNHNY, CDR2 SVGAGI (reference sequence). Trimming cost V 5 bases and J 4 bases; bases outside gene matches: 8. CDR3 DNA sequence: TGTGCCAGCAGTCTCCGGGACAGGGCGGTCACTGAAGCTTTCTTT. It translates to CASSLRDRAVTEAFF.

The CDR3 nucleotides are TGCGCCAGCAGCCAACTAAGGGGGTGGGATGAAAAACTGTTTTTT. Translation gives CASSQLRGWDEKLFF. The V gene is TRBV4-1, the J gene TRBJ1-4, with D perhaps TRBD1 (6 bases). This CDR3 contains 15 residues. The germline gives CDR1 MGHRA, CDR2 YSYEKL. V gave up 2 bases and J gave up 6 bases, with 13 bases separating them.

This sequence joins TRBV18 and TRBJ2-2; D remains unclear. Germline V CDR1 and CDR2: KGHSH, LQKENI. V shed 3 bases and J shed 6 bases, with 5 bases lying between them. This CDR3 region has 12 residues. CDR3: CASSPAPGELFF. In DNA, the CDR3 is TGTGCCAGCTCACCGGCACCCGGGGAGCTGTTTTTT.

This clone occurred once. In DNA, the CDR3 is TGTGCCAGCAGCTTAGAGTTCGGGGTTAGCGGGGGGGTCTCCAATGAGCAGTTCTTC. This codes for CASSLEFGVSGGVSNEQFF. The gene calls are TRBV13 and TRBJ2-1; TRBD2 aligns across 11 bases. Germline V CDR1 and CDR2: PRHDT, FYEKMQ (reference sequence). V was clipped by 1 base and J by 6 bases; unmatched bases: 14. The CDR3 sequence is 19 residues long.